These 3 T cell receptor beta chains share one sample of origin, sequenced in a study of technical replicates of blood from several donors. Method: immunoSEQ multiplex PCR; TCRdb's copy keeps in-frame clones and lacks some. There are some 66,000 clones in the sample; roughly 90% occur only once, and approximately 4.4% lies in the top ten. Sequenced material: PBMCs. Source of these receptors: a human donor in good health. Some clones in this sample may be carry-over from other donors' samples.

The rearrangement uses TRBV6-6 and TRBJ2-3; 9 bases are a match to TRBD2. Trimming removed 7 bases from V and 1 base from J; junction bases left unmatched: 3. CDR3 size: 14 residues. Germline CDR1 is MNHNY and CDR2 is SVGAGI (reference sequence). CDR3 coding DNA: TGTGCCAGCATTAGGACTAGCGGCACAGATACGCAGTATTTT. Protein: CASIRTSGTDTQYF.

This sequence joins TRBV2 and TRBJ2-3; 8 bases map to TRBD2. The CDR3 is made up of 13 amino acids. Germline CDR1 reads SNHLY; CDR2 reads FYNNEI. The junction had 7 bases not matched to a gene; V was cut back by 8 bases and J by 6 bases. CDR3 region: CASLSGAADTQYF. CDR3 coding DNA: TGTGCCAGCCTTAGCGGGGCTGCGGATACGCAGTATTTT. Looking up the rest from reference TRBV2 and TRBJ2-3 gives the full variable domain: EPEVTQTPSHQVTQMGQEVILRCVPISNHLYFYWYRQILGQKVEFLVSFYNNEISEKSEIFDDQFSVERPDGSNFTLKIRSTKLEDSAMYFCASLSGAADTQYFGPGTRLTVL.

The chain joins TRBV15 to TRBJ2-1, with 8 bases aligning to TRBD2. The V and J ends lost 1 base and 15 bases, in that order; junction bases with no gene match: 8. The CDR3 is 13 residues long. The germline CDR1 and CDR2 sequences are LNHNV and YYDKDF (reference sequence). CDR3 amino acids: CATSRGAGDRGFF. The CDR3 bases are TGTGCCACCAGCAGAGGAGCGGGAGACCGTGGGTTCTTC. Together with reference TRBV15 and TRBJ2-1, the CDR3 gives the full variable domain: DAMVIQNPRYQVTQFGKPVTLSCSQTLNHNVMYWYQQKSSQAPKLLFHYYDKDFNNEADTPDNFQSRRPNTSFCFLDIRSPGLGDTAMYLCATSRGAGDRGFFGPGTRLTVL.